The subject of this entry is one T cell receptor (beta chain). Its target antigen remains unknown. Within one base of it there is no much larger clone, and no base qualities were kept. This specimen comes from a study of PD-1 blockade in classical Hodgkin lymphoma (dated by TCRdb to the early 2020s). For the study in its entirety: Nivolumab dosing was 3 mg/kg intravenously every 2 weeks, continuing until either disease progression or unacceptable toxicity. The study used CyTOF and TCR beta sequencing to define a peripheral blood immune signature of response to PD-1 blockade in classical Hodgkin lymphoma. General findings and caveats noted by the study authors: Baseline TCR diversity was reported to be lower in newly diagnosed patients than in healthy donors, and even lower in relapsed/refractory patients. A significant rise by C4D1 was seen in CD4+ but not CD8+ TCR diversity (p=0.0027 vs p=0.16), with the rise being most apparent in complete responders (p=0.02). Diversity was lower in patients who began nivolumab less than 1 year after ASCT, so these patients were left out of later analyses to avoid confounding by immune reconstitution. The study covered only a single clinical trial cohort, and the causes of the repertoire differences, possibly disease activity or prior therapy, were still not defined. Trial patients with a complete response had baseline diversity similar to that of newly diagnosed patients, while partial responders and progressors had significantly lower diversity.

Genomic DNA was extracted with the Qiagen DNeasy kit from unsorted PBMCs and from negatively selected CD4+ and CD8+ fractions. Amplification of TCR beta CDR3 regions was done by immunoSEQ multiplex PCR with primers that anneal to V and J segments. A synthetic immune receptor repertoire was used to minimize amplification bias, and remaining bias was computationally removed after sequencing. In the source study's methods: Repertoire diversity was quantified as the Shannon entropy index using custom Python scripts. The unsorted, CD4+ and CD8+ repertoires were each analyzed separately, with the exception of combined analyses, where CD4+ and CD8+ sequences were merged in silico. Clonal expansion was defined as a frequency increase of at least 2-fold after treatment compared with C1D1, and clones undetected at baseline were assigned a pseudocount of 0.5. Singleton clones were defined as clones with 0 or 1 copy at C1D1, and non-singleton clones were defined as clones with 2 or more copies. Clones expanded in unsorted samples were annotated as CD4+, CD8+ or unknown by matching protein sequences in sorted samples from the same patient. Wilcoxon tests were applied to paired samples to test diversity changes from C1D1 to C4D1. The immuneACCESS repertoire file appears here via TCRdb, limited to in-frame rearrangements. These files lack a portion of the clones; in checked studies, under half of the deficit traces to unresolved V genes, and the cause of the others is not known. The DNA gave D and trimming, while V, J and clone size come from that table. Present in this sample are tens of thousands of clones, 75% to 90% of which were seen just once. Jointly, the top ten make up around 3.1% of the sample.

CDR1 PRHDT and CDR2 FYEKMQ are derived from the germline V gene (reference sequence). The CDR3 has 14 amino acids, counting the end cysteine and phenylalanine. Only the CDR3 region is kept as DNA, spanning 42 bases read in frame from base 1. The V end loses 4 bases and the J end loses 6 bases, and a stretch of 15 bases separates them. The meaning of the sample's time point label: cycle 4 day 1 (C4D1), after about 6 weeks of nivolumab. All trial patients had relapsed after autologous stem cell transplantation, with cohorts A, B and C differing in prior brentuximab vedotin exposure. A Miltenyi CD4+ T cell isolation kit was used for magnetic negative selection to purify CD4+ T cells from thawed PBMCs. The trial cohort comprised some 60 patients with relapsed/refractory classical Hodgkin lymphoma whose best overall responses were complete response, partial response or progressive disease. Trial patients were treated with single-agent nivolumab in the multi-cohort phase II CheckMate 205 trial. An independent review committee assessed best overall response by applying the 2007 International Working Group response criteria. Trial PBMCs were collected immediately before nivolumab initiation (C1D1) and during therapy at cycle 2 day 1 and cycle 4 day 1. After peripheral blood was drawn into 8 mL Vacutainer Cell Preparation Tubes, PBMCs were isolated by centrifugation and then cryopreserved. Purified CD4+ and CD8+ fractions were generated only in cases for which an additional PBMC sample was available. Magnetically labelled cells were removed on LS columns in a quadroMACS separator, and the flow-through was retained as the purified fraction.

The specimen was CD4+ T cells from blood, collected before the fourth cycle of nivolumab. The rearrangement combines TRBV13 with TRBJ1-1; the D gene lacks a confident call. The TCR was taken from a human donor with classical Hodgkin lymphoma. In nucleotides, the sequence is TGTGCCAGCAGCTGGACCGCCTCGGGCTCTGAAGCTTTCTTT. Its coded protein is CASSWTASGSEAFF.